One TCR beta chain is described in this entry. This clone's antigen is unknown. There are no base qualities to consult, and no much larger clone falls within one base. These data come from a study of blood T cell repertoires in COVID-19 (dated by TCRdb to 2018 to 2021). Broadly, across the study: Samples covering the acute and convalescent phases of COVID-19 were provided by collaborators in the United States, Italy and Spain. Where HLA class I and class II types were available, the types were taken from metadata supplied by the sample provider, not from assay-based typing. Sample metadata almost always included a de-identified subject ID, COVID-19 status, age in years and sex. Samples came from the ongoing ImmuneRACE study (first 160 participants) plus 1,254 subjects from 6 global collaborators. Subjects who had been exposed to COVID-19, were actively infected with it, or had recovered from it provided the deeply sampled blood TCRbeta repertoires that made up the dataset. The material from the prospective study consisted of cDNA or gDNA derived from T cells, B-cell-depleted T cells, or PBMCs. The repertoires were released in a freely available public database meant as a resource for research on the immune response to SARS-CoV-2. Results the study describes overall, beyond this receptor: Clinical and demographic metadata were provided uncurated, with the amount varying by source and participant.

The immunoSEQ Assay, a bias-controlled multiplex PCR, was used to amplify TCRbeta CDR3 regions from genomic DNA. Concerning the study's data processing: Nucleated cell counts per sample were estimated from amplification of reference gene primers within the assay. To quantify the absolute abundance of each unique TCRbeta CDR3 rearrangement, sequence reads were collapsed and filtered. For each sample, productive Simpson clonality was calculated as the square root of Simpson's diversity index over productive rearrangements. In its TCRdb copy, this immuneACCESS table keeps in-frame sequences only and misses some clones. Where compared with another copy, unresolved V genes explain less than half of these, and the others have no known cause. D and trimming come from the DNA, and the V and J calls and clone size come from that table. The sample table records 100,000 or so clones; around 79% of these occur just once. The ten most abundant clones make up more than 20% of the sample.

Each collaborating institution followed its own protocols to collect whole blood in K2EDTA tubes. For TCRbeta analysis, collaborators shipped samples as frozen whole blood, isolated PBMCs, or DNA extracted from either of those sample types. The CDR3 runs 16 amino acids, cysteine and phenylalanine included. Only the CDR3 portion is preserved as DNA: 48 bases, with reading frame beginning at the first base. Trimming removed 4 bases from V and 4 bases from J; the gene matches leave 9 bases unexplained. The germline V gene encodes CDR1 SEHNR and CDR2 FQNEAQ (reference sequence). The clonotype was recovered from a human donor in a cohort sampled during active COVID-19. The chain couples TRBV7-9 to TRBJ1-3, and 8 bases in between align with TRBD1. Sequencing was carried out using peripheral blood. The CDR3 protein sequence reads: CASSSRTGMAGNTIYF. In nucleotide form, the sequence is TGTGCCAGCAGCTCAAGGACAGGGATGGCCGGAAACACCATATATTTT.